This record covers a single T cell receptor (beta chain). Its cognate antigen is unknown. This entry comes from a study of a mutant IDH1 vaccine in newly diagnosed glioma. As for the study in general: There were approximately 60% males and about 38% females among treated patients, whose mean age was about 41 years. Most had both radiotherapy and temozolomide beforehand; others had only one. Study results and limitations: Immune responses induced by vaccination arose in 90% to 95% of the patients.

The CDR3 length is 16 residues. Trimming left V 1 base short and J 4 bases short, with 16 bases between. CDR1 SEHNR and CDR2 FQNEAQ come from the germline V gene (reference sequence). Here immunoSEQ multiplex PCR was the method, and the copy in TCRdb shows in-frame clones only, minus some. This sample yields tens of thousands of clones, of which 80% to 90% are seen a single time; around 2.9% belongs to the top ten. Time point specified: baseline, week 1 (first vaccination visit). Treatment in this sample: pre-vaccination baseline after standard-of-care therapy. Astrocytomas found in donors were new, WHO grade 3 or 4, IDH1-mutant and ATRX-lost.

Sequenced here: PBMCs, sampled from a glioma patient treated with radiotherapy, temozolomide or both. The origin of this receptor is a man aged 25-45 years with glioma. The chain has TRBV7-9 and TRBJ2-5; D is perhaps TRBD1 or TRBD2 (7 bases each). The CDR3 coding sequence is TGTGCCAGCAGCTTAGGTCCAGGGGGGGGCGGAGAGACCCAGTACTTC. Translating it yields CASSLGPGGGGETQYF.